A selection of T cell receptor beta chains follows, all from one sample in a study of identical twins. From the 5' RACE reads, TCRdb called clonotypes with MiXCR, one entry per CDR3 protein. This table has nearly 900,000 distinct CDR3 sequences, about 12% appearing once. These data were also filed under a second study, of yellow fever vaccine responses in identical twins.

The sample taken for sequencing was PBMCs. The receptors originated from a woman aged 18-29 years in good health. The conserved cysteine and the conserved F or W are not part of the CDR3 here. The D gene is left open where the match is weak. Not every row has a clone size; where given, it reads once, few, many or a size class.

V	size	J	D	CDR3
TRBV3-1	few	TRBJ1-2	TRBD1	ASSQYRTGTGYT
TRBV5-1	many	TRBJ2-3	TRBD2	ASSLAGATDTQY
TRBV12-3/TRBV12-4	-	TRBJ2-5	-	ASSLVHQETQY
TRBV29-1	many	TRBJ2-3	TRBD2	SVGLARGKFGPTDTQY
TRBV7-9	few	TRBJ1-1	-	ASSPPGTLLNTEAF
TRBV10-3	many	TRBJ1-2	-	AISESGGNYGYT
TRBV5-6	-	TRBJ2-7	-	ASSLLEPTRYEQY
TRBV28	many	TRBJ2-3	TRBD2	ASSQLAGVETDTQY
TRBV7-2	many	TRBJ2-1	-	ASSLEPRAYNEQF
TRBV20-1	-	TRBJ2-1	TRBD1	SALLGQGGYNEQF
TRBV20-1	-	TRBJ2-3	-	SASRVAALSTDTQY
TRBV11-2	-	TRBJ2-2	-	ASSLEFGLLRELF
TRBV7-3	-	TRBJ2-7	-	ASSPSIGKHYEQY
TRBV24-1	-	TRBJ2-3	TRBD2	ATRARLAGVGDTQY
TRBV10-2	-	TRBJ2-5	TRBD2	ASISRRLAGEETQY
TRBV7-9	few	TRBJ2-7	-	ASSRNTGYPTGEQY
TRBV28	-	TRBJ1-2	-	ASTERGGYYGYT
TRBV20-1	-	TRBJ2-1	-	SARPTFNEQF
TRBV6-4	-	TRBJ1-5	-	ASSIRGVDQPQH
TRBV29-1	few	TRBJ2-1	-	SVERLAEQF
TRBV20-1	few	TRBJ2-3	-	SARGRAGTADTQY
TRBV7-6	-	TRBJ2-5	-	ASSLAQDDSEETQY
TRBV5-1	many	TRBJ2-7	TRBD1	ASCAAPGQTIYEQY
TRBV5-1	-	TRBJ2-3	TRBD2	ASTIRGLAVLSADTQY
TRBV28	-	TRBJ1-4	-	ASSLGWTATNEKLF
TRBV7-9	many	TRBJ2-3	-	ASRQAGSTDTQY
TRBV3-1	-	TRBJ1-1	-	ASSQKGGKTEAF
TRBV28	few	TRBJ2-1	-	ASSPRRQYNEQF
TRBV2	-	TRBJ2-3	TRBD2	ASSEAGTSTVTQY
TRBV11-3	many	TRBJ2-1	-	ASSQGRGYNEQF
TRBV10-1	-	TRBJ2-2	TRBD2	ASSALSTSENTGELF
TRBV11-2	-	TRBJ2-2	-	ASSLGRGGELF
TRBV5-1	few	TRBJ2-2	TRBD2	ASSLAREGGELF
TRBV4-1	-	TRBJ1-4	-	ASSFPGELPELF
TRBV2	few	TRBJ2-1	-	ASTAGTHNEQF
TRBV2	few	TRBJ2-2	-	ASTLDSANTGELF
TRBV29-1	-	TRBJ2-7	-	SVGLQRSYEQY
TRBV12-3/TRBV12-4	-	TRBJ2-3	TRBD2	ASSSTPGRLAGSTDTQY
TRBV28	many	TRBJ2-7	-	ASSLRDEQY
TRBV2	-	TRBJ1-2	TRBD1	ASRADQGAATNYGYT
TRBV5-1	many	TRBJ2-7	-	ASSFRPLSSESPYEQY